A selection of T cell receptor beta chains follows, all from one sample in a study of shared clonotypes between healthy human individuals. Assay used: immunoSEQ multiplex PCR; TCRdb lists only in-frame clones, some missing. This table holds a few million clones, approximately 95% found once. Sequencing was carried out using naive CD4+ T cells from PBMCs. The receptors stem from a man younger than 30 in good health. Some clones in this sample may be carry-over from other donors' samples. Each CDR3 is given with its conserved first and last residue. The order of the fields is J gene, V gene, clone size, CDR3 protein. Rows may omit the clone size; those that give it use once, few, many or a size class.

j_gene: TRBJ2-7
v_gene: TRBV6-5
abundance: once
CDR3aa: CASSYQKHVSYEQYF

j_gene: TRBJ1-4
v_gene: TRBV6-5
abundance: .
CDR3aa: CASSYGGNEKLFF

j_gene: TRBJ1-2
v_gene: TRBV2
abundance: few
CDR3aa: CASSGSSAAYGYTF

j_gene: TRBJ2-6
v_gene: TRBV7-8
abundance: .
CDR3aa: CASSLGGQGMSGANVLTF

j_gene: TRBJ1-5
v_gene: TRBV6-5
abundance: .
CDR3aa: CASAQGTANQPQHF

j_gene: TRBJ2-3
v_gene: TRBV11-2
abundance: .
CDR3aa: CASSWSLSGARDTQYF

j_gene: TRBJ2-7
v_gene: TRBV5-1
abundance: .
CDR3aa: CASSSAGGGEQYF

j_gene: TRBJ2-2
v_gene: TRBV7-3
abundance: .
CDR3aa: CASSSSRGGEELFF

j_gene: TRBJ2-6
v_gene: TRBV7-2
abundance: .
CDR3aa: CASSLARGPGANVLTF

j_gene: TRBJ2-5
v_gene: TRBV30
abundance: .
CDR3aa: CAWIAAGRVYGETQYF

j_gene: TRBJ2-2
v_gene: TRBV11-2
abundance: .
CDR3aa: CASSLLGVNTGELFF

j_gene: TRBJ1-5
v_gene: TRBV21-1
abundance: .
CDR3aa: CASSGRRDRGNQPQHF

j_gene: TRBJ1-1
v_gene: TRBV5-1
abundance: .
CDR3aa: CASSLSWYTEAFF

j_gene: TRBJ2-1
v_gene: TRBV5-1
abundance: .
CDR3aa: CASSLNAGKHNEQFF

j_gene: TRBJ2-1
v_gene: TRBV6-5
abundance: .
CDR3aa: CASSYLGRGTEQFF

j_gene: TRBJ2-1
v_gene: TRBV9
abundance: .
CDR3aa: CASSVGATSGRFYNEQFF

j_gene: TRBJ2-5
v_gene: TRBV27
abundance: .
CDR3aa: CASRVGVSNSWETQYF

j_gene: TRBJ2-1
v_gene: TRBV10-3
abundance: .
CDR3aa: CAISGGQGAYNEQFF

j_gene: TRBJ2-5
v_gene: TRBV29-1
abundance: .
CDR3aa: CSVLKFGVFVQETQYF

j_gene: TRBJ2-3
v_gene: TRBV5-4
abundance: once
CDR3aa: CASTLDRTDTQYF

j_gene: TRBJ2-3
v_gene: TRBV7-3
abundance: .
CDR3aa: CASSRGQVGDTQYF

j_gene: TRBJ2-5
v_gene: TRBV4-1
abundance: .
CDR3aa: CASSPTPGETQYF

j_gene: TRBJ2-1
v_gene: TRBV29-1
abundance: .
CDR3aa: CSVERLRADHEQFF

j_gene: TRBJ1-5
v_gene: TRBV5-1
abundance: .
CDR3aa: CASSFEGGPYQPQHF

j_gene: TRBJ1-1
v_gene: TRBV19
abundance: .
CDR3aa: CASSTLGGAGLNTEAFF

j_gene: TRBJ2-6
v_gene: TRBV19
abundance: .
CDR3aa: CASSMVGQPSGANVLTF

j_gene: TRBJ2-7
v_gene: TRBV13
abundance: .
CDR3aa: CASSLRVSPSYEQYF

j_gene: TRBJ2-5
v_gene: TRBV20-1
abundance: .
CDR3aa: CSAPSRETQYF

j_gene: TRBJ2-3
v_gene: TRBV5-1
abundance: .
CDR3aa: CASSRLAGGGVLTDTQYF

j_gene: TRBJ2-1
v_gene: TRBV4-2
abundance: .
CDR3aa: CASSRVAGGLYNEQFF

j_gene: TRBJ1-2
v_gene: TRBV28
abundance: .
CDR3aa: CASRPTGGSFGYTF

j_gene: TRBJ2-1
v_gene: TRBV5-1
abundance: .
CDR3aa: CASSPPPGPEQFF

j_gene: TRBJ2-7
v_gene: TRBV27
abundance: .
CDR3aa: CASSPRTGPMQVEQYF

j_gene: TRBJ1-2
v_gene: TRBV18
abundance: .
CDR3aa: CASSPTTSGTGNDGYTF

j_gene: TRBJ1-3
v_gene: TRBV27
abundance: .
CDR3aa: CASSLSIERQGHSGNTIYF

j_gene: TRBJ2-7
v_gene: TRBV5-5
abundance: .
CDR3aa: CASSLDIGSRYEQYF

j_gene: TRBJ2-7
v_gene: TRBV6-6
abundance: .
CDR3aa: CASSYSLMGTYEQYF

j_gene: TRBJ1-5
v_gene: TRBV7-9
abundance: .
CDR3aa: CASSLVINPDRGRNQPQHF

j_gene: TRBJ1-1
v_gene: TRBV28
abundance: once
CDR3aa: CASSLTGGNTEAFF

j_gene: TRBJ1-5
v_gene: TRBV5-5
abundance: .
CDR3aa: CASSLEALNQPQHF

j_gene: TRBJ2-1
v_gene: TRBV7-2
abundance: .
CDR3aa: CASSFLSGNNLFF

j_gene: TRBJ2-1
v_gene: TRBV5-1
abundance: .
CDR3aa: CASSSTGAGAHNEQFF

j_gene: TRBJ2-3
v_gene: TRBV29-1
abundance: .
CDR3aa: CSGAGALATQYF

j_gene: TRBJ2-1
v_gene: TRBV18
abundance: .
CDR3aa: CASSPPTWASGRYNEQFF

j_gene: TRBJ2-3
v_gene: TRBV28
abundance: .
CDR3aa: CASSRTSVLSTDTQYF

j_gene: TRBJ1-2
v_gene: TRBV29-1
abundance: .
CDR3aa: CSVERLGGWHGYTF

j_gene: TRBJ2-3
v_gene: TRBV7-2
abundance: .
CDR3aa: CASRPPGRDRTDTQYF

j_gene: TRBJ2-7
v_gene: TRBV6-4
abundance: .
CDR3aa: CASRRGLADYEQYF

j_gene: TRBJ2-7
v_gene: TRBV9
abundance: .
CDR3aa: CASSVGGQHEGEQYF

j_gene: TRBJ2-5
v_gene: TRBV18
abundance: .
CDR3aa: CASSRLRTDSQETQYF

j_gene: TRBJ2-1
v_gene: TRBV4-3
abundance: .
CDR3aa: CASSASGGAYNEQFF

j_gene: TRBJ2-1
v_gene: TRBV7-3
abundance: .
CDR3aa: CASSLKPRPLGSRDNEQFF

j_gene: TRBJ2-3
v_gene: TRBV5-1
abundance: .
CDR3aa: CASSLAGATDTQYF

j_gene: TRBJ1-5
v_gene: TRBV19
abundance: few
CDR3aa: CASSPQGGQPQHF

j_gene: TRBJ2-7
v_gene: TRBV5-1
abundance: few
CDR3aa: CASSNRQGGSYEQYF

j_gene: TRBJ2-4
v_gene: TRBV6-6
abundance: .
CDR3aa: CASASPWMAKNIQYF

j_gene: TRBJ1-5
v_gene: TRBV15
abundance: .
CDR3aa: CATSRDSPRQPQHF